This TCR beta chain is drawn from a study of blood T cells in healthy people across ages. This CDR3 is built from 14 residues. Looked up from germline, CDR1 is SGHRS and CDR2 is YFSETQ. V lost 4 bases, J lost 5 bases, and 15 bases lay in between. PCR was performed a second time for about 7 to 12 cycles using a sample-barcoded 5' primer and a J-beta primer mix. TCRdb fed the 5' RACE reads into MiXCR, producing one record per CDR3 protein. This table has about 1.8 million distinct CDR3 sequences, roughly 49% appearing once. The sample holds a few counts of this clonotype. Sequences were obtained from blood. The chain employs TRBV5-1 and TRBJ2-5; TRBD1 or TRBD2 may be the D gene (6 bases each). The sequence was collected from a woman in her forties in good health. The CDR3 here is CASSAGHPSETQYF. DNA for the CDR3: TGCGCCAGCAGCGCGGGACATCCCTCGGAGACCCAGTACTTC.